The text below deals with one TCR beta chain. Its antigen is currently unknown. Trimming removed 5 bases from V and 10 bases from J; junction bases left unmatched: 22. This CDR3 region has 18 residues. Germline V gene sequence: CDR1 MNHEY, CDR2 SMNVEV (reference sequence). This sample was taken from a study of cytomegalovirus exposure and HLA in healthy donors. Healthy people donating bone marrow made up the donors. Whole-study findings and limits: A reported reduction in N-insertions relative to the roughly 710-donor mean was seen in an Asian-associated ancestry cluster in a later analysis. Trimming of TCR beta V- and J-genes showed a link, identified in a later analysis, to a missense DCLRE1C variant. A few chains tied to CMV proved CMV antigen-specific in vitro.

Primers included in the PCR were 60 Vbeta and 13 Jbeta primers. The data were produced by immunoSEQ multiplex PCR, yet TCRdb's version contains in-frame clones alone and is incomplete. Of under 300,000 clones in the sample, 75% to 90% were seen once. The V call is TRBV27, the J call TRBJ2-3; 9 bases match TRBD2. The sequence was obtained from a man aged 35-49 years in good health and CMV-seropositive. Sample: PBMCs. The CDR3 spells CASSPRRGLADSQGAQYF. CDR3 in DNA: TGTGCCAGCAGTCCCCGGCGGGGACTAGCAGACAGCCAGGGGGCGCAGTATTTT.